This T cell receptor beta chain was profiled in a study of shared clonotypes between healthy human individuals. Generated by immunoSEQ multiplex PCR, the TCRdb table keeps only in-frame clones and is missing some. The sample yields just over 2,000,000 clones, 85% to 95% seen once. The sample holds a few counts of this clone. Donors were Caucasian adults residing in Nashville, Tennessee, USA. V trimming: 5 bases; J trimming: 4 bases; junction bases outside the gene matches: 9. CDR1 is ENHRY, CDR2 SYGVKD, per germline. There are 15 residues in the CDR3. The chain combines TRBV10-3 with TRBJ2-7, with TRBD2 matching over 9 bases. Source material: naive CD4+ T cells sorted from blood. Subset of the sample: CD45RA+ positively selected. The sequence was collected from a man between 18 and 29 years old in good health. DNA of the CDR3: TGTGCCATCAGTCCCGGGACTAGCAACCATTACGAGCAGTACTTC. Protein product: CAISPGTSNHYEQYF.